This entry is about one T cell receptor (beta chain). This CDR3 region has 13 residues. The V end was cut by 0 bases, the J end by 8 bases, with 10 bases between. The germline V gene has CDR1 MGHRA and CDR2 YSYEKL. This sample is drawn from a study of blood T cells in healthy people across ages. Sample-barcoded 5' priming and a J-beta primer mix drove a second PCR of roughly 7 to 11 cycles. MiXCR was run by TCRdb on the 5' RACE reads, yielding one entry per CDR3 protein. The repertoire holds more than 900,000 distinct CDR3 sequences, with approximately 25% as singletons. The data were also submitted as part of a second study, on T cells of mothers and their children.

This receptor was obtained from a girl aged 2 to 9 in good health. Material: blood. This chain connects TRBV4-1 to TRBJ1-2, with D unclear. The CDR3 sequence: CASSQDGVRGYTF. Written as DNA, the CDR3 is TGCGCCAGCAGCCAAGACGGGGTACGAGGCTACACCTTC.